This is a list of T cell receptor beta chains from one sample in a study of CD8+ T cells in alopecia areata. TCRdb's copy holds only in-frame clones and misses some; the assay was immunoSEQ multiplex PCR. Of more than 110,000 clones listed, roughly four fifths are singletons. This specimen was CD8+ T cells sorted from blood, taken at week 4, from a patient treated with tofacitinib. The receptors derive from a human donor with alopecia areata. CDR3s include the opening cysteine and the closing phenylalanine or tryptophan. D genes are given only for firm matches. Rows may omit the clone size; those that give it use once, few, many or a size class.

j_call v_call cdr3_length d_call clone_size cdr3_nt cdr3_aa
TRBJ2-5 TRBV11-1 11 NA NA TGTGCCAGCAGTAATCGGGAGACCCAGTACTTC CASSNRETQYF
TRBJ2-1 TRBV7-6 13 NA NA TGTGCCAGCAGCCCACCAACTAGCTATGAGCAGTTCTTC CASSPPTSYEQFF
TRBJ2-7 TRBV7-9 15 TRBD2 NA TGTGCCAGCAGTCCTCGCTCGGGGGGGCGAAACGAGCAGTACTTC CASSPRSGGRNEQYF
TRBJ1-1 TRBV6-5 11 NA NA TGTGCCAGGGTAGAGAACACTGAAGCTTTCTTT CARVENTEAFF
TRBJ2-3 TRBV9 15 NA NA TGTGCCAGCAGCCCCGAGGTGCTCCTGGGAGATACGCAGTATTTT CASSPEVLLGDTQYF
TRBJ1-1 TRBV7-9 15 NA NA TGTGCCAGCAGCTTACCCGGGCAGGGCGGCACTGAAGCTTTCTTT CASSLPGQGGTEAFF
TRBJ1-1 TRBV7-2 13 NA NA TGTGCCAGCAGCCCCTATAGGGGAGTTGAAGCTTTCTTT CASSPYRGVEAFF
TRBJ2-1 TRBV7-7 15 NA NA TGTGCTAGCAGCTCCACCTTGACAGGAACCAATGAGCAGTTCTTC CASSSTLTGTNEQFF
TRBJ2-3 TRBV5-1 15 NA NA TGCGCCAGCAGCTTGGGACCCACCCGCACAGATACGCAGTATTTT CASSLGPTRTDTQYF
TRBJ2-7 TRBV7-2 15 NA few TGTGCCAGCAGCGAACTAGGGACTCCTAGGGACGAGCAGTACTTC CASSELGTPRDEQYF
TRBJ2-7 TRBV6-5 15 NA NA TGTGCCAGCAGTTACTCGGATGGGGCGGGCGACGAGCAGTACTTC CASSYSDGAGDEQYF
TRBJ2-7 TRBV28 14 TRBD1 NA TGTGCCAGCTGTAACCCGGGACAGGGGAACGAGCAGTACTTC CASCNPGQGNEQYF
TRBJ2-7 TRBV4-2 17 NA NA TGTGCCAGCAGCCAAGGAACCTGGGAAAGTGGGATCCACGAGCAGTACTTC CASSQGTWESGIHEQYF
TRBJ2-7 TRBV6-5 16 TRBD1 once TGTGCCAGCAGTTACTCCCCGGACAGGGGGGATAACGAGCAGTACTTC CASSYSPDRGDNEQYF
TRBJ1-1 TRBV14 19 NA NA TGTGCCAGCAGCCAAGATCGGGAGGGGGACCCGAGGACGATCGGTGAAGCTTTCTTT CASSQDREGDPRTIGEAFF
TRBJ2-3 TRBV9 12 TRBD2 NA TGTGCCAGCAGCGTGGGAGGGAATACGCAGTATTTT CASSVGGNTQYF
TRBJ2-1 TRBV7-9 16 TRBD2 NA TGTGCCAGCAGCCCGACTAGCGGGGGGACTTACAATGAGCAGTTCTTC CASSPTSGGTYNEQFF
TRBJ2-1 TRBV7-7 13 NA NA TGTGCTAGCAGCTTAGGGGCTGAGAGTGAGCAGTTCTTC CASSLGAESEQFF
TRBJ2-1 TRBV7-9 13 NA NA TGTGCCAGCGGGGACTCCTCCTACAATGAGCAGTTCTTC CASGDSSYNEQFF
TRBJ2-5 TRBV7-9 17 TRBD2 NA TGTGCCAGCAGCCCCCCCGATGAGCGGGGACTCCAAGAGACCCAGTACTTC CASSPPDERGLQETQYF
TRBJ2-2 TRBV11-2 16 TRBD1 NA TGTGCCAGCAGCACTTCAGGGGGAGTAGGCACCGGGGAGCTGTTTTTT CASSTSGGVGTGELFF
TRBJ1-1 TRBV10-2 13 NA NA TGCGCCAGTACTCCGGGACGAATCACTGAAGCTTTCTTT CASTPGRITEAFF
TRBJ2-1 TRBV7-7 17 NA once TGTGCTAGCGGCTTGGTGGGTTCCGGAGACAGGAGTAATGAGCAGTTCTTC CASGLVGSGDRSNEQFF
TRBJ1-4 TRBV7-8 15 TRBD1 once TGTGCCAGCAGCATGTACAGGGGGCGCGGTGAAAAACTGTTTTTT CASSMYRGRGEKLFF
TRBJ1-2 TRBV7-9 15 TRBD1 NA TGTGCCAGCAGCTTAGGGGGGACAGGATACTATGGCTACACCTTC CASSLGGTGYYGYTF
TRBJ1-2 TRBV27 12 TRBD1 once TGTGCCAGCAGTTCGACAGGGCTTGGCTACACCTTC CASSSTGLGYTF
TRBJ2-1 TRBV27 13 NA NA TGTGCCAGCAGTTCCGATTCTAGGAGTGAGCAGTTCTTC CASSSDSRSEQFF
TRBJ2-1 TRBV10-1 11 NA once TGCGCCAGCAGTGGGGTCGATGAGCAGTTCTTC CASSGVDEQFF
TRBJ1-1 TRBV4-1 12 TRBD1 NA TGCGCCAGCAGCCAAGATCGGGACAGTCAGATCTTT CASSQDRDSQIF
TRBJ2-7 TRBV27 14 TRBD1 NA TGTGCCAGCAGTCCCGGGACAGCCTTCTACGAGCAGTACTTC CASSPGTAFYEQYF
TRBJ1-1 TRBV7-2 15 NA NA TGTGCCAGCAGCTTTCTAGGACGGCAGAACACTGAAGCTTTCTTT CASSFLGRQNTEAFF
TRBJ2-7 TRBV2 12 NA NA TGTGCCAGCCTTCCGCGGGTCTACGAGCAGTACTTC CASLPRVYEQYF
TRBJ2-1 TRBV11-2 17 NA NA TGTGCCAGCAGCTTAGCAACTAGCTACTACTCCTACAATGAGCAGTTCTTC CASSLATSYYSYNEQFF
TRBJ2-1 TRBV7-3 15 NA few TGTGCCAGCAGGATAGAGTCGGGGGCGTACAATGAGCAGTTCTTC CASRIESGAYNEQFF
TRBJ2-7 TRBV13 13 NA NA TGTGCCAGCAGCCCCGGTGGTGTCGACGAGCAGTACTTC CASSPGGVDEQYF